The present entry profiles one T cell receptor (beta chain) with its context. This specimen comes from a study of blood T cells in healthy people across ages. Using a J-beta primer mix together with a sample-barcoded 5' primer, a second PCR was run for roughly 6 to 12 cycles. TCRdb redid the calling of the 5' RACE reads with MiXCR, one entry per CDR3 protein. Counted here are just over 800,000 distinct CDR3 sequences, approximately 67% occurring once; the ten biggest clones make up approximately 30%. V was shortened by 3 bases and J by 2 bases, with 11 bases between the two germline ends. From germline, CDR1 is MNHEY and CDR2 SMNVEV (reference sequence). CDR3 length: 15 amino acids.

Sequenced: blood. The source of this sequence is a man younger than 40 in good health. The rearrangement links TRBV27 to TRBJ2-1, with D perhaps being TRBD1 or TRBD2 (5 bases each). CDR3 bases: TGTGCCAGCAGTTTCGGGGCCTATGCCTACAATGAGCAGTTCTTC. It is translated as CASSFGAYAYNEQFF.